Listed below are T cell receptor beta chains from one sample, sequenced in a study of Graves' ophthalmopathy and Graves' hyperthyroidism. One entry per CDR3 protein results from TCRdb running MiXCR on the multiplex PCR reads. Of approximately 480,000 distinct CDR3 sequences in the sample, roughly an eighth are singletons; the top ten hold approximately 9.8%. Sequenced sample: blood. Every receptor here comes from a woman between 25 and 40 years old with Graves' ophthalmopathy. The CDR3 runs from the conserved cysteine through the conserved F or W. D genes are given only for firm matches. Size is stated for part of the rows, as once, few or many counts, or as a class when the clone is expanded.

V,size,J,D,DNA,CDR3
TRBV12-3/TRBV12-4,many,TRBJ2-5,-,TGTGCCAGCAGTGCGGGAAGGCAAGAGACCCAGTACTTC,CASSAGRQETQYF
TRBV5-1,many,TRBJ2-7,-,TGCGCCAGCAGCTTGGACAGGAGCTATATTTACGAGCAGTACTTC,CASSLDRSYIYEQYF
TRBV12-3/TRBV12-4,many,TRBJ1-6,-,TGTGCCAGCCGCCCCGGCGGAACTGGTAATTCACCCCTCCACTTT,CASRPGGTGNSPLHF
TRBV28,many,TRBJ2-2,TRBD1,TGTGCCAGCAGTTGGACAGGGGTCGGCGGGGAGCTGTTTTTT,CASSWTGVGGELFF
TRBV6-5,many,TRBJ1-2,-,TGTGCCAGCAGTTACAGCTCATCTAACTATGGCTACACCTTC,CASSYSSSNYGYTF
TRBV27,-,TRBJ1-5,-,TGTGCCAGCAGTTTAAGGGCCATGGGAGCCCATCAGCCCCAGCATTTT,CASSLRAMGAHQPQHF
TRBV20-1,many,TRBJ2-7,TRBD2,TGCAGTGCAACTCTGACTAGCGGGAGAATCGAGCAGTACTTC,CSATLTSGRIEQYF
TRBV15,many,TRBJ2-7,TRBD1,TGTGCCACGAGCCCCGGGACAGGTCCCTTCGAGCAGTACTTC,CATSPGTGPFEQYF
TRBV6-7,many,TRBJ2-7,-,TGTGCCAGCAGTTACTTCAGGTTCTACGAGCAGTACTTC,CASSYFRFYEQYF
TRBV2,many,TRBJ2-7,-,TGTGCCACACGAGCCCGACAGAGCTCCTACGAGCAGTACTTC,CATRARQSSYEQYF
TRBV6-5,many,TRBJ2-7,TRBD1,TGTGCCAGCAGTTACCGGACAGGGGAAGGGCGGGAGCAGTACTTC,CASSYRTGEGREQYF
TRBV28,many,TRBJ2-7,-,TGTGCCAGCAGTGGTGTCGCCTACGAGCAGTACTTC,CASSGVAYEQYF
TRBV28,few,TRBJ2-5,-,TGTGCCAGCAGTCCGATGGAGACCAAGTACTTC,CASSPMETKYF
TRBV20-1,many,TRBJ2-7,-,TGCAGTGCTAATACCGGGACCGACTACGAGCAGTACTTC,CSANTGTDYEQYF
TRBV12-3/TRBV12-4,many,TRBJ2-2,TRBD2,TGTGCCAGCCTAACAGCGGGGGCGAACACCGGGGAGCTGTTTTTT,CASLTAGANTGELFF
TRBV28,many,TRBJ1-6,-,TGTGCCAGCATATCAGGTCTCGTTAATTCACCCCTCCACTTT,CASISGLVNSPLHF
TRBV5-1,few,TRBJ2-2,-,TGCGCCAGCAGGGAAGTGGACACCGGGGAGCTGTTTTTT,CASREVDTGELFF
TRBV15,many,TRBJ2-5,TRBD1,TGTGCCACCAGCAGCATGGACAGGGGTGGAGAGACCCAGTACTTC,CATSSMDRGGETQYF
TRBV19,many,TRBJ2-7,-,TGTGCCAGTAGTATTACCGGGGCGATCTACGAGCAGTACTTC,CASSITGAIYEQYF
TRBV5-1,many,TRBJ2-5,TRBD1,TGCGCCAGCAGCCCAAGACAGGGGGGCTACGTTCAGACCCAGTACTTC,CASSPRQGGYVQTQYF
TRBV6-1,-,TRBJ1-1,-,TGTGCCAGCACATCAGAGACCACTGAAGCTTTCTTT,CASTSETTEAFF
TRBV5-5,many,TRBJ1-6,-,TGTGCCAGCAGCTTGGTGGGTCATAATTCACCCCTCCACTTT,CASSLVGHNSPLHF
TRBV5-6,-,TRBJ2-7,-,TGTGCCAGCAGGGTCGCCGGGGGGCCCCACGAGCAGTACTTC,CASRVAGGPHEQYF
TRBV28,many,TRBJ1-3,-,TGTGCCAGCAGTTTGGGGGTGGGGTACCTAGCTGGAAACACCATATATTTT,CASSLGVGYLAGNTIYF
TRBV20-1,many,TRBJ2-7,-,TGCAGTGCAACCGAGGGGGAACCCTACGAGCAGTACTTC,CSATEGEPYEQYF
TRBV11-1,many,TRBJ2-4,-,TGTGCCAGCAGCTTAGTTCGAGTTTATATGGACGGTCTTCAAGCCAAAAACATTCAGTACTTC,CASSLVRVYMDGLQAKNIQYF
TRBV11-1,many,TRBJ2-7,TRBD1,TGTGCCAGCAGCGAGAGCCTTTTGACAGGGGACTCCTACGAGCAGTACTTC,CASSESLLTGDSYEQYF